The 31 T cell receptor beta chains below come from one sample, sequenced in a study of CD8 T cells in ankylosing spondylitis. TCRdb passed the 5' RACE reads through MiXCR, listing each CDR3 protein once. Of approximately 140,000 distinct CDR3 sequences in the sample, under 45% were seen once. The material sequenced was synovial fluid, either unsorted or a sorted T cell fraction (not recorded which). These TCRs come from a male donor with ankylosing spondylitis.

The chain links TRBV20-1 to TRBJ2-1, with D possibly being TRBD1 (6 bases). Germline CDR1 is DFQATT and CDR2 is SNEGSKA (reference sequence). This CDR3 is built from 14 residues. Between the trimmed V and J ends, which lost 2 bases and 6 bases, there was a span of 14 bases. This CDR3 reads CSARQGHSLNEQFF. The CDR3 nucleotides read TGCAGTGCTAGACAGGGGCACTCTCTCAATGAGCAGTTCTTC.

J is TRBJ2-1 and V is TRBV15; 8 bases map to TRBD2. The CDR3 runs 15 residues. In germline, CDR1 is LNHNV, CDR2 YYDKDF (reference sequence). Losses at the gene ends were 5 bases for V and 8 bases for J; bases not matched to a gene: 11. This CDR3 reads CATSLRREVTDEQFF. Written as DNA, the CDR3 is TGTGCCACCAGCTTACGGCGGGAGGTTACAGATGAGCAGTTCTTC.

The chain carries TRBV12-3 or TRBV12-4 and TRBJ2-2, with a possible D match to TRBD1 (6 bases). The V end lost 1 base, the J end lost 3 bases, and 6 bases lay between the germline ends. CDR3 length: 14 residues. CDR3 coding DNA: TGTGCCAGCAGTTTAGACAGGGACACCGGGGAGCTGTTTTTT. Translated, it gives CASSLDRDTGELFF.

The genes are TRBV12-3 or TRBV12-4 and TRBJ1-2, with 8 bases aligning to TRBD1. CDR3 length equals 13 residues. J lost 8 bases, V lost 4 bases, and 6 bases had no gene match. This chain's CDR3 is CASSSGQGRGYTF. The CDR3 DNA is TGTGCCAGCAGTTCAGGACAGGGTAGAGGCTACACCTTC.

J is TRBJ2-1 and V is TRBV11-3; 8 nucleotides match TRBD2. There are 14 residues in the CDR3. Germline CDR1 reads SGHNT; CDR2 reads YENEEA. The junction had 5 bases not matched to a gene; V was cut back by 6 bases and J by 4 bases. The CDR3 DNA reads as TGTGCCAGCAGGAAGCGGGGGACTTACAATGAGCAGTTCTTC. Translation gives CASRKRGTYNEQFF.

The chain joins TRBV12-3 or TRBV12-4 to TRBJ2-2; D is perhaps TRBD1 or TRBD2 (5 bases each). The CDR3 sequence is 14 residues long. Trimming pared 7 bases from V and 4 bases from J, leaving 13 bases between. CDR3 loop: CASISGTLTGELFF. The CDR3, as DNA: TGTGCCAGCATCTCCGGGACCCTCACCGGGGAGCTGTTTTTT.

CDR3 bases: TGTGCCAGCAGCCTGAGGGGCGTCGAGCAGTACTTC. Translation gives CASSLRGVEQYF. This sequence joins TRBV12-3 or TRBV12-4 and TRBJ2-7; D may match TRBD1 or TRBD2 (5 bases each). Trimming stripped 6 bases from V and 6 bases from J, with 12 bases between. The CDR3 spans 12 residues.

This chain uses TRBV7-9 with TRBJ1-3, with D unclear. CDR3 length: 16 amino acids. The germline V gene encodes CDR1 SEHNR and CDR2 FQNEAQ (reference sequence). Deletions cut 5 bases from V and 0 bases from J, with 14 bases between. The CDR3 DNA reads TGTGCCAGCAGCAAGTTCAGGCTCTACTCTGGAAACACCATATATTTT. The encoded protein is CASSKFRLYSGNTIYF.

This clonotype was counted only a few times. The chain recombines TRBV20-1 with TRBJ2-1, with 9 bases matching TRBD2. Trimming removed 0 bases from V and 0 bases from J; junction bases left unmatched: 9. CDR1 DFQATT and CDR2 SNEGSKA come from the germline V gene (reference sequence). This CDR3 region has 18 residues. CDR3 loop: CSARDPLRTSASYNEQFF. The DNA for the CDR3 is TGCAGTGCTAGAGACCCTCTCCGGACTAGCGCCTCCTACAATGAGCAGTTCTTC.

The sample holds a few counts of this clonotype. The gene calls are TRBV6-5 and TRBJ2-1; D is possibly TRBD1 (6 bases). Trimming left V 4 bases short and J 2 bases short, with 15 bases between. Germline CDR1 MNHEY, CDR2 SVGAGI. The CDR3 runs 16 residues. The CDR3 nucleotides read TGTGCCAGCAGTTTACTGCCGGGACACCCCTACAATGAGCAGTTCTTC. Protein: CASSLLPGHPYNEQFF.

V gene TRBV7-4 combines with J gene TRBJ2-5, with D possibly TRBD2 on 5 matching bases. There are 16 residues in the CDR3. The germline CDR1 and CDR2 sequences are SGHVT and SQSDAQ. The V end was cut by 1 base, the J end by 0 bases, with 12 bases between. The CDR3 DNA reads TGTGCCAGCAGCTTAGGGGCTAGCCTTAACCAAGAGACCCAGTACTTC. Protein product: CASSLGASLNQETQYF.

This clonotype has just a few counts. This chain links TRBV20-1 with TRBJ2-5; unclear D gene. Trimming stripped 0 bases from V and 4 bases from J, with 15 bases between. The CDR3 has 15 amino acids. Germline V gene sequence: CDR1 DFQATT, CDR2 SNEGSKA (reference sequence). The CDR3 spells CSARERRRPRETQYF. The CDR3 bases are TGCAGTGCTAGAGAACGCAGGCGACCCCGAGAGACCCAGTACTTC.

The gene calls are TRBV9 and TRBJ1-1; 10 positions agree with TRBD1. CDR3 size: 18 residues. Germline assignment: CDR1 SGDLS and CDR2 YYNGEE. Trimming at V came to 0 bases and at J to 6 bases, leaving 14 bases not matched to a gene. CDR3 region: CASSVGYLTGGKGAEAFF. The DNA for the CDR3 is TGTGCCAGCAGCGTAGGTTATCTGACAGGGGGCAAGGGTGCTGAAGCTTTCTTT.

This rearrangement joins TRBV2 to TRBJ2-3; a weak D match, TRBD2 (6 bases). This CDR3 region has 17 residues. The V gene lost 4 bases and the J gene lost 5 bases, with 22 bases spanning the gap. From germline, CDR1 is SNHLY and CDR2 FYNNEI. The CDR3: CASSVGLRAGRKDTQYF. The DNA for the CDR3 is TGTGCCAGCAGTGTAGGTTTACGGGCAGGGAGGAAAGATACGCAGTATTTT.

V and J are TRBV19 and TRBJ2-1; 8 bases align to TRBD1. The J segment lost 4 bases and the V segment lost 8 bases, leaving 4 bases of the junction unmatched. In germline, CDR1 is LNHDA, CDR2 SQIVND (reference sequence). The CDR3 is 13 residues long. CDR3 residues: CASGTGGYNEQFF. CDR3 nucleotides: TGTGCCAGTGGAACAGGGGGGTACAATGAGCAGTTCTTC.

This clonotype has a handful of counts. The chain joins TRBV6-1 to TRBJ2-6; D call uncertain. The CDR3 sequence is 13 residues long. Per germline, CDR1 MNHNS and CDR2 SASEGT. Trimming pared 9 bases from V and 1 base from J, leaving 7 bases between. The CDR3 sequence: CASAASGANVLTF. CDR3 DNA: TGTGCCAGTGCGGCGTCTGGGGCCAACGTCCTGACTTTC.

The rearrangement joins TRBV29-1 to TRBJ1-2; D is unclear. The CDR3 is made up of 11 amino acids. V lost 5 bases and J lost 5, with 9 bases in between. Germline values: CDR1 SQVTM, CDR2 ANQGSEA. In nucleotides, the CDR3 is TGCAGCGTTAGGGATCTTTATGGCTACACCTTC. Its protein product is CSVRDLYGYTF.

This clonotype was seen once. The chain has TRBV20-1 and TRBJ1-2, with D hard to call. The CDR3 is made up of 13 amino acids. Trimming took 7 bases from V and 3 from J, leaving 15 bases between them. In germline, CDR1 is DFQATT, CDR2 SNEGSKA (reference sequence). CDR3 sequence (DNA): TGCAGTGGGACTGGAGGGCGGCACTATGGCTACACCTTC. Translated, it gives CSGTGGRHYGYTF.

This clonotype was recorded once. The chain employs TRBV10-3 and TRBJ2-5; D may be TRBD2 (6 bases). Trimming cost V 4 bases and J 4 bases, with 16 bases left between them. Germline V gene lookup returns CDR1 ENHRY and CDR2 SYGVKD. This CDR3 has 15 residues. As DNA, the CDR3 is TGTGCCATCAGTGCGGTGGGGAGGAGGGGAGAGACCCAGTACTTC. Protein product: CAISAVGRRGETQYF.

V usage is TRBV21-1 and J usage is TRBJ2-2; TRBD1 is the table's D call and was not checked against the DNA. TRBV21-1 is a known pseudogene. The CDR3 is 16 residues long. The CDR3 DNA reads TGTGCCAGCAGCTTATCCCGGGACAGGGGGGCCGGGGAGCTGTTTTTT. Protein sequence: CASSLSRDRGAGELFF.

This clonotype was recorded only once. J is TRBJ2-1 and V is TRBV4-1, with a tentative D call TRBD2 (5 bases). This CDR3 has 17 amino acids. V shed 6 bases and J shed 6 bases, with 24 bases lying between them. CDR1 is MGHRA, CDR2 YSYEKL, per germline. The CDR3 DNA reads as TGCGCCAGCAGTCCCTGGATAGCCTCGACTACTATCAATGAGCAGTTCTTC. Protein product: CASSPWIASTTINEQFF.

V is TRBV29-1 and J is TRBJ2-7; 9 bases are a match to TRBD2. CDR3 size: 18 residues. With V trimmed by 6 bases and J by 2 bases, 20 bases remained unmatched. Germline V lookup: CDR1 SQVTM, CDR2 ANQGSEA. CDR3 amino acids: CSVGGSGRFPESTYEQYF. CDR3 coding DNA: TGCAGCGTGGGAGGAAGCGGGAGGTTCCCGGAGTCCACCTACGAGCAGTACTTC.

This clonotype has a handful of counts. The chain couples TRBV5-5 to TRBJ1-5; 7 nucleotides line up with TRBD1. Per germline, CDR1 SGHKS and CDR2 YYEKEE (reference sequence). The CDR3 has 16 amino acids. With V trimmed by 3 bases and J by 0 bases, 6 bases remained unmatched. The CDR3 loop reads CASSSSYRGSNQPQHF. CDR3 nucleotides: TGTGCCAGCAGCTCCTCCTACAGGGGTAGCAATCAGCCCCAGCATTTT.

This clonotype was found many times. The V call is TRBV29-1, the J call TRBJ1-1; D not resolved. The ends were cut back, 3 bases at V and 8 bases at J, with 19 bases in the middle. This CDR3 contains 14 residues. Germline-derived CDR1 and CDR2 are SQVTM and ANQGSEA. In DNA form, the CDR3 reads TGCAGCGTTGACCAGTTCCGAATAAGGGAGGAAGCTTTCTTT. It codes for CSVDQFRIREEAFF. Using reference TRBV29-1 and TRBJ1-1 for the parts outside the CDR3, the full variable domain is SAVISQKPSRDICQRGTSLTIQCQVDSQVTMMFWYRQQPGQSLTLIATANQGSEATYESGFVIDKFPISRPNLTFSTLTVSNMSPEDSSIYLCSVDQFRIREEAFFGQGTRLTVV.

V is TRBV20-1 and J is TRBJ2-7; 9 nucleotides match TRBD2. Germline values: CDR1 DFQATT, CDR2 SNEGSKA (reference sequence). Trimming at V came to 3 bases and at J to 0 bases, leaving 3 bases not matched to a gene. The CDR3 sequence is 14 residues long. CDR3 region: CSASSGSNSYEQYF. The CDR3 DNA reads as TGCAGTGCTAGTAGCGGGAGTAACTCCTACGAGCAGTACTTC.

The V call is TRBV5-5, the J call TRBJ2-7; the D gene could be TRBD1 or TRBD2 (5 bases each). The length of the CDR3 is 16 residues. The ends were cut back, 0 bases at V and 4 bases at J, with 17 bases in the middle. CDR1 and CDR2 (germline): SGHKS, YYEKEE (reference sequence). This CDR3 reads CASSLAWGSGLYEQYF. The CDR3 bases are TGTGCCAGCAGCTTGGCGTGGGGGTCAGGGTTGTACGAGCAGTACTTC.

This clonotype was seen more than once but under ten times. CDR3 amino acids: CSARALSMTSGRRDEQFF. CDR3 nucleotides: TGCAGTGCTAGAGCCCTCTCTATGACTAGCGGGAGGAGAGATGAGCAGTTCTTC. The rearrangement links TRBV20-1 to TRBJ2-1; 13 bases are a match to TRBD2. Per germline, CDR1 DFQATT and CDR2 SNEGSKA (reference sequence). Trimming took 1 base from V and 8 from J; bases not matched to a gene: 14. The CDR3 runs to 18 residues.

The V gene is TRBV19, the J gene TRBJ2-6; D possibly corresponds to TRBD2 (7 bases). Germline CDR1 and CDR2: LNHDA and SQIVND (reference sequence). With 7 bases removed from V and 0 bases from J, the gap between germline ends came to 16 bases. The CDR3 contains 17 residues. As DNA, the CDR3 is TGTGCCAGTAAGCGGGACACGAAATCCTCTGGGGCCAACGTCCTGACTTTC. Translation gives CASKRDTKSSGANVLTF.

The chain uses TRBV7-9 and TRBJ2-7; possible D gene TRBD1, 6 bases. The CDR3 sequence is 12 residues long. Germline assignment: CDR1 SEHNR and CDR2 FQNEAQ (reference sequence). Trimming cost V 4 bases and J 5 bases, with 9 bases left between them. CDR3 amino acids: CASSSTGNEQYF. For the CDR3, the DNA is TGTGCCAGCAGCTCCACAGGGAACGAGCAGTACTTC. Filled out from reference TRBV7-9 and TRBJ2-7, the complete variable domain reads DTGVSQNPRHKITKRGQNVTFRCDPISEHNRLYWYRQTLGQGPEFLTYFQNEAQLEKSRLLSDRFSAERPKGSFSTLEIQRTEQGDSAMYLCASSSTGNEQYFGPGTRLTVT.

This clonotype was seen a few times. The chain uses TRBV18 and TRBJ2-7, with 7 bases matching TRBD1. CDR1 is KGHSH and CDR2 is LQKENI in the germline V gene. This CDR3 spans 14 amino acids. J lost 4 bases, V lost 2 bases, and 5 bases had no gene match. CDR3 coding DNA: TGTGCCAGCTCACCAGACAGGGTTTGGTACGAGCAGTACTTC. The encoded protein is CASSPDRVWYEQYF.

The V call is TRBV6-2 or TRBV6-3, the J call TRBJ1-2; no reliable D call. Germline-derived CDR1 and CDR2 are MNHEY and SVGEGT. This CDR3 region has 13 residues. V was clipped by 7 bases and J by 2 bases, with 11 bases between them. The CDR3 loop reads CASNPIRNYGYTF. In DNA form, the CDR3 reads TGTGCCAGCAATCCTATACGAAACTATGGCTACACCTTC.